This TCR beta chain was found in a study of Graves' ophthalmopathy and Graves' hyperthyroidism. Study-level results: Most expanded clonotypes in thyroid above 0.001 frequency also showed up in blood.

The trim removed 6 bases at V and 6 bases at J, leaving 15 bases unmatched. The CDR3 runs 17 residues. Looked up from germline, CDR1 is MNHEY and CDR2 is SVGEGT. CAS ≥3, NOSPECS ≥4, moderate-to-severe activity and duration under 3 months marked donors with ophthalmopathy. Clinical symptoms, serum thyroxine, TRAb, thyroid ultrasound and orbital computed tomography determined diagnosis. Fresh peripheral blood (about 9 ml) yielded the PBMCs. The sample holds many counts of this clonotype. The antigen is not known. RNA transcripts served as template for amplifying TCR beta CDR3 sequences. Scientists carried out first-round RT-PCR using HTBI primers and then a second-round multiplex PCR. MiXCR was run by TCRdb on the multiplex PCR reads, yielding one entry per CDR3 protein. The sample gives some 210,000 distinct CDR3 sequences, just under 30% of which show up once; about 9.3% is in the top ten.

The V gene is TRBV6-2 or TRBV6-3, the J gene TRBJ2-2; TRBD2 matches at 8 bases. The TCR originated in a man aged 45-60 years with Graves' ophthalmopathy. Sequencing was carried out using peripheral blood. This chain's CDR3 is CASRPPSRGGPAGELFF. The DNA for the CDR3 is TGTGCCAGCAGACCACCCTCTCGCGGGGGGCCCGCCGGGGAGCTGTTTTTT.